Sequencing of this T cell receptor beta chain was carried out in a study of blood T cell repertoires in COVID-19. Study-level background: T cells, B-cell-depleted T cells, or PBMCs supplied cDNA or gDNA.

The cohort comprised adults aged about 18 to 90 years residing in approximately 25 US areas. All exposed participants met a person with COVID-19 within 2 weeks before entering the study. The CDR3 sequence is 15 residues long. Trimming removed 3 bases from V and 1 base from J; junction bases left unmatched: 4. CDR1 and CDR2 (germline): KGHDR, SFDVKD. As originally analysed: Amplification of reference gene primers provided the estimated nucleated cell counts. The data were produced by immunoSEQ multiplex PCR, yet TCRdb's version contains in-frame clones alone and is incomplete. The V and J calls and the clone size are those of that table, but D and trimming were determined from the DNA. The sample lists roughly 240,000 clones; 80% to 90% were seen once.

V and J are TRBV24-1 and TRBJ2-7, with 8 positions matching TRBD1. The TCR originated in a man in his forties or fifties who had been exposed to COVID-19. The specimen sequenced was PBMCs or T cells enriched from blood (not recorded which). The CDR3: CATSDPRQGSYEQYF. DNA of the CDR3: TGTGCCACCAGTGATCCCCGACAGGGGTCCTACGAGCAGTACTTC.